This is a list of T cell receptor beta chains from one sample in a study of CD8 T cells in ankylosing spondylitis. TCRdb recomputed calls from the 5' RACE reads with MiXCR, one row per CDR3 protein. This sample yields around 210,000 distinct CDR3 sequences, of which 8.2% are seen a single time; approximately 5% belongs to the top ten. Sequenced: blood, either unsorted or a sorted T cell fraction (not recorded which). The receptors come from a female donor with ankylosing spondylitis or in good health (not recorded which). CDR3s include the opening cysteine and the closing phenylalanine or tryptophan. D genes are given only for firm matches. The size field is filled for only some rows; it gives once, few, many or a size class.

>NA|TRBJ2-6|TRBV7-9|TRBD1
CASSFGQGSSGANVLTF
TGTGCCAGCAGCTTCGGACAGGGGAGCTCTGGGGCCAACGTCCTGACTTTC
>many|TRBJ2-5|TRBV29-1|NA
CSVSAITETQYF
TGCAGCGTTTCGGCGATTACGGAGACCCAGTACTTC
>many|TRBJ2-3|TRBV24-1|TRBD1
CAAQGAHEDTQYF
TGTGCCGCCCAGGGGGCGCATGAAGATACGCAGTATTTT
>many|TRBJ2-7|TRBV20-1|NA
CSAMGRHLEQYF
TGCAGTGCCATGGGTCGGCATCTCGAGCAGTACTTC
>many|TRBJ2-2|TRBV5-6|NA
CASSLDFSGELFF
TGTGCCAGCAGCTTAGACTTCTCAGGGGAGCTGTTTTTT
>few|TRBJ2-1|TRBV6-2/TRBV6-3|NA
CASSYALKQFF
TGTGCCAGCAGTTACGCCCTGAAGCAGTTCTTC
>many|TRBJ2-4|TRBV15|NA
CATSGSRDIQYF
TGTGCCACCAGCGGCTCTAGAGACATTCAGTACTTC
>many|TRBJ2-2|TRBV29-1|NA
CSVTFGSLNTGELFF
TGCAGCGTCACTTTCGGGAGCCTGAACACCGGGGAGCTGTTTTTT
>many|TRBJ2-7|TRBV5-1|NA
CASSLEGGREQYF
TGCGCCAGCAGCTTGGAAGGGGGGCGGGAGCAGTACTTC
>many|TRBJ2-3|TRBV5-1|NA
CASSLEPRVEAQYF
TGCGCCAGCAGCTTGGAACCCCGGGTAGAAGCGCAGTATTTT
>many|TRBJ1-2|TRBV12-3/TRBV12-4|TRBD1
CASSSTGEGYTF
TGTGCCAGCAGTTCCACAGGGGAAGGCTACACCTTC
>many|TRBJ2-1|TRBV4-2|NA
CASSQGIQGEQFF
TGTGCCAGCAGCCAAGGGATTCAGGGTGAGCAGTTCTTC
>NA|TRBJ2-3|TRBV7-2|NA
CASSLSASSTDTQYF
TGTGCCAGCAGCTTAAGTGCGTCTAGCACAGATACGCAGTATTTT
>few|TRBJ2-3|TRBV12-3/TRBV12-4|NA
CASSLHSLGHAGPTDTQYF
TGTGCCAGCAGTTTGCACAGTCTGGGGCATGCCGGCCCCACAGATACGCAGTATTTT
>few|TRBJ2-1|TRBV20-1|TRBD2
CSARIRLAGQYNEQFF
TGCAGTGCTAGAATTAGACTAGCGGGACAGTACAATGAGCAGTTCTTC
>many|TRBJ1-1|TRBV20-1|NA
CSARRGRNTEAFF
TGCAGTGCCAGGAGGGGAAGGAACACTGAAGCTTTCTTT
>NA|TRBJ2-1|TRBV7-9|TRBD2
CASSSDRLAGGVYEQFF
TGTGCCAGCAGCTCCGACCGACTAGCGGGAGGGGTCTATGAGCAGTTCTTC
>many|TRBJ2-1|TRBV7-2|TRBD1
CASSKQGGAYNEQFF
TGTGCCAGCAGCAAACAGGGGGGCGCCTACAATGAGCAGTTCTTC
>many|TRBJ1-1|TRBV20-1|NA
CSASSGRQGREAFF
TGCAGTGCTAGTTCGGGGCGCCAGGGGAGGGAAGCTTTCTTT
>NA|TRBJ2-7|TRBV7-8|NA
CASSRPGPNYEQYF
TGTGCCAGCAGCAGGCCGGGACCGAACTACGAGCAGTACTTC
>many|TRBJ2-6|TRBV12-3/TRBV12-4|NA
CASSPPGVSGANVLTF
TGTGCCAGCAGTCCCCCGGGAGTCTCTGGGGCCAACGTCCTGACTTTC
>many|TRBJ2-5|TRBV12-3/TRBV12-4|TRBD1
CASSFGTGLQETQYF
TGTGCCAGCAGTTTCGGGACAGGGCTCCAAGAGACCCAGTACTTC
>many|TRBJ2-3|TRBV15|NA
CATSHALRPLTQYF
TGTGCCACCAGTCATGCTCTTCGGCCGTTGACGCAGTATTTT
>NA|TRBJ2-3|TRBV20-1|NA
CSAPLSRTQYF
TGCAGTGCTCCCCTTAGTCGTACGCAGTATTTT
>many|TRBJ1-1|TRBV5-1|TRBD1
CASSFGQDRRLAFF
TGCGCCAGCAGCTTCGGACAGGACCGACGACTAGCTTTCTTT
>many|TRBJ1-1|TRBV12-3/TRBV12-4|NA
CASSLEGTEAFF
TGTGCCAGCAGTTTAGAGGGCACTGAAGCTTTCTTT
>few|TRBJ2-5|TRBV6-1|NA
CASSLTGMETQYF
TGTGCCAGCAGCCTTACAGGGATGGAGACCCAGTACTTC
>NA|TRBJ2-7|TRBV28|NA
CASSFSLALLSYEQYF
TGTGCCAGCAGTTTTTCCCTTGCCCTACTCTCCTACGAGCAGTACTTC
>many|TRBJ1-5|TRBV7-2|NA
CASSPQTDGNQPQHF
TGTGCCAGCAGCCCACAGACAGACGGGAATCAGCCCCAGCATTTT
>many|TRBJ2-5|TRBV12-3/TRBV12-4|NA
CASSHGRPLETQYF
TGTGCCAGCAGCCATGGCCGGCCCCTAGAAACCCAGTACTTC
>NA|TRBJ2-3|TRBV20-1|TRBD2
CFARGPGGNTDTQYF
TGCTTTGCTAGGGGACCGGGAGGGAACACAGATACGCAGTATTTT
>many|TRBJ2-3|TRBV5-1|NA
CASSLEPLSDTQYF
TGCGCCAGCAGCTTGGAGCCTCTGAGTGATACGCAGTATTTT
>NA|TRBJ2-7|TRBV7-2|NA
CASSLSIQDYEQYF
TGTGCCAGCAGCTTATCTATACAGGACTACGAGCAGTACTTC
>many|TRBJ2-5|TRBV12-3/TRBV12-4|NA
CASSRDSEGTQYF
TGTGCCAGCAGTCGGGACTCCGAAGGGACCCAGTACTTC
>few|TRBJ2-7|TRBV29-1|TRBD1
CSVSRGRRSYEQYF
TGCAGCGTTTCCAGGGGGCGGCGGTCCTACGAGCAGTACTTC